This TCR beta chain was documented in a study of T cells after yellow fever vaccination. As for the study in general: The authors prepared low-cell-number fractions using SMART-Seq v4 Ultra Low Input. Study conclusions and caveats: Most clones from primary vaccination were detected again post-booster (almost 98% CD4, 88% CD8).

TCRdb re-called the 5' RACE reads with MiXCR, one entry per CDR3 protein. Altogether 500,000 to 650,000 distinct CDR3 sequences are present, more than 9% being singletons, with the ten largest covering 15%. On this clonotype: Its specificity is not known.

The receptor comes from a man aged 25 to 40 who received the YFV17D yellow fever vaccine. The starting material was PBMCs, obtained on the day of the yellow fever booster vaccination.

The CDR3 sequence is CASSFALAGVGEQYF. The CDR3 bases are TGTGCCAGCAGTTTCGCCCTAGCGGGAGTAGGCGAGCAGTACTTC. This sequence joins TRBV12-3 or TRBV12-4 and TRBJ2-7, with 10 nucleotides matching TRBD2. Trimming removed 3 bases from V and 6 bases from J; junction bases left unmatched: 8. The CDR3 consists of 15 residues.